Listed below are T cell receptor beta chains from one sample, sequenced in a study of PD-1 blockade in classical Hodgkin lymphoma. Some clones are missing from TCRdb's copy, which holds only in-frame ones; the method was immunoSEQ multiplex PCR. The data contain about 2,000 clones, roughly 79% of them seen just once; the ten biggest clones take up 10%. The material was peripheral blood mononuclear cells (PBMCs), obtained at baseline. Receptors originate from a human donor with classical Hodgkin lymphoma. Each CDR3 is given with its conserved first and last residue. A D gene is named only where the DNA matches it firmly. Clone size is not always given. Where it is, it says once, few, many or a class for expanded clones.

D gene,clone size,V gene,J gene,CDR3 DNA,CDR3 protein
-,-,TRBV11-3,TRBJ1-1,TGTGCCAGCAGCTTACTGGGGGCCTCTGAAGCTTTCTTT,CASSLLGASEAFF
-,few,TRBV7-6,TRBJ2-3,TGTGCCAGCAGCTTAGAAGGGAATCGCCCCACAGATACGCAGTATTTT,CASSLEGNRPTDTQYF
TRBD1,-,TRBV7-7,TRBJ2-2,TGTGCTAGCAGCTCCGGACAGGCCACGAACACCGGGGAGCTGTTTTTT,CASSSGQATNTGELFF
-,-,TRBV6-1,TRBJ1-1,TGTGCCAGCAGTGAACGGACTATGAACACTGAAGCTTTCTTT,CASSERTMNTEAFF
-,-,TRBV30,TRBJ2-6,TGTGCCTGGAGAGGAACGTCTCGGGCGGACGGGGCCAACGTCCTGACTTTC,CAWRGTSRADGANVLTF
-,-,TRBV18,TRBJ1-2,TGTGCCAGCTCACCGGAGCCGACTAGTGGCTACACCTTC,CASSPEPTSGYTF
TRBD2,-,TRBV7-3,TRBJ2-1,TGTGCCAGCAGCTTAAGAGGGACTAGCGGGGGTTATGGCAATGAGCAGTTCTTC,CASSLRGTSGGYGNEQFF
TRBD1,-,TRBV7-9,TRBJ2-1,TGTGCCAGCAGCCGGGACAGGGTGGACAATGAGCAGTTCTTC,CASSRDRVDNEQFF
-,-,TRBV4-2,TRBJ2-1,TGTGCCAGCAGCGTCTCTAGCTTTGAGCAGTTCTTC,CASSVSSFEQFF
TRBD2,-,TRBV11-2,TRBJ2-1,TGTGCCAGCAGTTTGAGAACCGGGGGGGCGTACAATGAGCAGTTCTTC,CASSLRTGGAYNEQFF
TRBD1,-,TRBV5-1,TRBJ2-2,TGCGCCAGCAGCTTGGCGAGACAGGGGCGCACCGGGGAGCTGTTTTTT,CASSLARQGRTGELFF
-,few,TRBV7-6,TRBJ1-6,TGTGCCAGCCGGGGGGACGGCGTTAATTCACCCCTCCACTTT,CASRGDGVNSPLHF
-,-,TRBV5-6,TRBJ2-1,TGTGCCAGCAGCTTGGGAGTTTCCAATGAGCAGTTCTTC,CASSLGVSNEQFF
-,-,TRBV27,TRBJ1-5,TGTGCCAGCAGTCCACAGGAGCCCCAGCATTTT,CASSPQEPQHF